The 7 T cell receptor beta chains below all came from one sample that was sequenced in a study of immune heterogeneity within non-small cell lung tumors. Template was bulk tumor genomic DNA, around 600 ng per sample. Each primary tumor yielded several biopsies, collected far apart from one another at surgery. Newly diagnosed with untreated non-small cell lung cancer, the patients underwent curative surgery. TCR beta CDR3 amplification used multiplex PCR with 32 V and 13 J primers. TCRdb reprocessed the multiplex PCR reads with MiXCR, giving one entry per CDR3 protein. The table has around 11,000 distinct CDR3 sequences, about a fifth seen once. What was sequenced was lung tumor tissue. These receptors all stem from a man in his 60s with non-small cell lung cancer.

In its sample, this clonotype is medium-sized. The J gene is TRBJ2-7, the V gene TRBV2, with D maybe TRBD2 (6 bases). Trimming left V 8 bases short and J 1 base short, with 12 bases between. CDR1 and CDR2 from the germline V gene are SNHLY and FYNNEI. The CDR3 totals 13 residues. The CDR3 reads CASRRDGSYEQYF. CDR3 nucleotide sequence: TGTGCCAGCCGGAGGGACGGATCCTACGAGCAGTACTTC.

This clonotype appeared a few times. The chain carries TRBV5-1 and TRBJ1-1; 9 bases map to TRBD1. CDR3 size: 16 residues. Trimming removed 4 bases from V and 0 bases from J; junction bases left unmatched: 7. CDR1 and CDR2 (germline): SGHRS, YFSETQ. As DNA, the CDR3 is TGCGCCAGCAGCCCGGGACAGGGTTTTATGAACACTGAAGCTTTCTTT. Translating gives CASSPGQGFMNTEAFF.

This clonotype was picked up many times. This chain uses TRBV5-1 with TRBJ2-7, with TRBD2 identical over 9 bases. Per the germline V gene, CDR1 is SGHRS and CDR2 is YFSETQ. This CDR3 has 14 amino acids. Germline trimming cut 4 bases from V and 2 bases from J; bases unmatched to any gene: 4. The CDR3 bases are TGCGCCAGCAGCAGAGTAGCGGGGGCCTACGAGCAGTACTTC. As protein: CASSRVAGAYEQYF.

The chain couples TRBV3-1 to TRBJ1-3; TRBD1 might be the D (6 bases). The V and J ends lost 1 base and 9 bases respectively, with 16 bases between them. CDR1 and CDR2 (germline): LGHDT, YNNKEL (reference sequence). The CDR3 is 15 amino acids. CDR3 coding DNA: TGTGCCAGCAGCCAAGGAGGGACAACTGGAGGCACCATATATTTT. It encodes CASSQGGTTGGTIYF.

This clonotype is labeled medium-sized. This chain joins TRBV6-2 or TRBV6-3 and TRBJ2-7; 11 bases align to TRBD2. After removal of 8 bases from V and 9 bases from J, the junction contained 12 bases not matched to a gene. CDR1 MNHEY and CDR2 SVGEGT come from the germline V gene. This CDR3 spans 14 amino acids. The CDR3 DNA reads TGTGCCAGCCTCGGACTAGCGGGCGCCTATTTGCAGTACTTC. It specifies CASLGLAGAYLQYF.

This clonotype occurred many times. The V gene is TRBV5-6, the J gene TRBJ2-5; 11 bases match TRBD2. Germline CDR1 reads SGHDT; CDR2 reads YYEEEE. The CDR3 has 15 amino acids. The junction had 5 bases not matched to a gene; V was cut back by 0 bases and J by 7 bases. This CDR3 is CASSLEISGRGTQYF. The DNA of the CDR3 is TGTGCCAGCAGCTTGGAAATTAGCGGGAGGGGGACCCAGTACTTC. The full variable domain, its missing parts supplied by reference TRBV5-6 and TRBJ2-5, is DAGVTQSPTHLIKTRGQQVTLRCSPKSGHDTVSWYQQALGQGPQFIFQYYEEEERQRGNFPDRFSGHQFPNYSSELNVNALLLGDSALYLCASSLEISGRGTQYFGPGTRLLVL.

The V call is TRBV20-1, the J call TRBJ2-3, with D possibly matching TRBD2 (5 bases). Germline assignment: CDR1 DFQATT and CDR2 SNEGSKA (reference sequence). The CDR3 is 14 residues long. With 1 base removed from V and 3 bases from J, the gap between germline ends came to 11 bases. CDR3 in amino acids: CSARGPWETDTQYF. CDR3 nucleotide sequence: TGCAGTGCTAGAGGGCCGTGGGAGACAGATACGCAGTATTTT.